The 18 T cell receptor beta chains reported below all come from one sample, sequenced in a study of shared T cell receptors in the human thymus. Some clones are missing from TCRdb's copy, which holds only in-frame ones; the method was immunoSEQ multiplex PCR. Among approximately 400,000 clones listed, more than 85% were seen once. Source material: thymocytes. All receptors derive from a human donor.

The chain is built from TRBV28 and TRBJ1-2; D uncertain. With 4 bases removed from V and 3 bases from J, the gap between germline ends came to 21 bases. CDR3 length: 17 residues. The germline CDR1 and CDR2 sequences are MDHEN and SYDVKM. The DNA of the CDR3 is TGTGCCAGCAGTTCCTCCACTTCCCTGACGGACCACTATGGCTACACCTTC. It codes for CASSSSTSLTDHYGYTF.

This chain uses TRBV28 with TRBJ1-1, with a possible D match to TRBD1 (5 bases). Trimming pared 6 bases from V and 3 bases from J, leaving 20 bases between. The CDR3 sequence is 16 residues long. Germline CDR1 and CDR2: MDHEN and SYDVKM. The DNA for the CDR3 is TGTGCCAGCAGGATACCTTGGGTAGCGGGGCACACTGAAGCTTTCTTT. This encodes CASRIPWVAGHTEAFF.

The chain links TRBV2 to TRBJ2-2; 11 positions match TRBD2. The trim removed 1 base at V and 5 bases at J, leaving 9 bases unmatched. Germline V CDR1 and CDR2: SNHLY, FYNNEI. CDR3 length: 18 amino acids. The CDR3 nucleotides read TGTGCCAGCAGTGAAGGAGTAGCGGGAGGGCCAATAACCGGGGAGCTGTTTTTT. The encoded protein is CASSEGVAGGPITGELFF.

The genes are TRBV19 and TRBJ1-1; a possible D gene is TRBD1 (5 bases). V was clipped by 4 bases and J by 0 bases, with 12 bases between them. This CDR3 contains 15 residues. Germline V gives CDR1 LNHDA, CDR2 SQIVND (reference sequence). The CDR3 is CASSRAGGMNTEAFF. In DNA, the CDR3 is TGTGCCAGTAGTAGGGCGGGGGGGATGAACACTGAAGCTTTCTTT.

V is TRBV6-1 and J is TRBJ2-7, with 8 bases lining up with TRBD1. Germline trimming cut 4 bases from V and 3 bases from J; bases unmatched to any gene: 8. Per germline, CDR1 MNHNS and CDR2 SASEGT. The CDR3 extends over 15 amino acids. In nucleotides, the CDR3 is TGTGCCAGCAGTGCCCAGGACAGGGACCACTACGAGCAGTACTTC. Translated, it gives CASSAQDRDHYEQYF.

The J gene is TRBJ2-2, the V gene TRBV6-4; D may be TRBD2 (6 bases). V was pared by 2 bases and J by 8 bases, with 12 bases between. The germline V gene has CDR1 MRHNA and CDR2 SNTAGT. The CDR3 is 14 residues long. The DNA of the CDR3 is TGTGCCAGCAGTGACCCGACTAGGACTGGGGAGCTGTTTTTT. It codes for CASSDPTRTGELFF.

The CDR3 DNA is TGCAGTGCTAGGGCCGGGAACGAGCAGTACTTC. Translation: CSARAGNEQYF. The chain couples TRBV20-1 to TRBJ2-7, with D perhaps matching TRBD2 (5 bases). V lost 3 bases and J 5 bases, leaving 8 bases between the germline ends. Germline V gene data show CDR1 as DFQATT and CDR2 as SNEGSKA (reference sequence). The CDR3 loop spans 11 amino acids.

The rearrangement uses TRBV7-2 and TRBJ2-1, with 11 bases matching TRBD2. The CDR3 is 16 amino acids. CDR1 is SGHTA, CDR2 FQGNSA, per germline. J lost 5 bases, V lost 5 bases, and 8 bases had no gene match. This CDR3 reads CASSVTSGTAHNEQFF. CDR3 sequence (DNA): TGTGCCAGCAGCGTGACTAGCGGGACCGCCCACAATGAGCAGTTCTTC.

The chain links TRBV11-3 to TRBJ2-1; possibly TRBD2 for D (6 bases). Germline CDR1 is SGHNT and CDR2 is YENEEA. This CDR3 contains 20 residues. V lost 3 bases and J 8 bases, leaving 32 bases between the germline ends. The CDR3 region has the DNA TGTGCCAGCAGCTTGGGGGACCGGACATTACGGCGGGGCCCCCCAGATGAGCAGTTCTTC. Translating it yields CASSLGDRTLRRGPPDEQFF.

V usage is TRBV6-5 and J usage is TRBJ2-1, with D possibly being TRBD2 (5 bases). This CDR3 has 15 amino acids. Germline lookup yields CDR1 MNHEY and CDR2 SVGAGI. The V and J ends lost 2 bases and 7 bases respectively, with 15 bases between them. CDR3: CASSYTHSVGNEQFF. The DNA of the CDR3 is TGTGCCAGCAGTTACACCCATAGCGTAGGGAATGAGCAGTTCTTC.

The chain recombines TRBV12-5 with TRBJ2-3; 10 bases line up with TRBD1. V lost 7 bases, J lost 1 base, and 5 bases stayed unmatched. From germline, CDR1 is LGHNT and CDR2 FRNRAP. This CDR3 region has 15 residues. In DNA, the CDR3 is TGTGCTAGTGCGTGGACAGGGGGGCGCACAGATACGCAGTATTTT. It yields the protein CASAWTGGRTDTQYF.

This clone has only one observation. The rearrangement joins TRBV7-9 to TRBJ2-6; TRBD1 agrees at 7 bases. This CDR3 has 18 amino acids. J was trimmed by 1 base and V by 1 base; bases with no gene match: 7. Germline CDR1 and CDR2: SEHNR and FQNEAQ (reference sequence). CDR3 DNA: TGTGCCAGCAGCTTAGACCTGGGACAGCCGTCTGGGGCCAACGTCCTGACTTTC. It encodes CASSLDLGQPSGANVLTF.

The chain employs TRBV27 and TRBJ2-3; 11 nucleotides align to TRBD1. This CDR3 spans 17 amino acids. Germline loops: CDR1 MNHEY, CDR2 SMNVEV (reference sequence). Unmatched junction bases numbered 8, after V lost 3 bases and J lost 3 bases. CDR3 bases: TGTGCCAGCAGTTTCTCTCCAGGACAGGGGGCTACAGATACGCAGTATTTT. As protein: CASSFSPGQGATDTQYF.

The chain couples TRBV28 to TRBJ1-1; 7 bases are shared with TRBD1. V lost 8 bases to trimming and J lost 4 bases; unmatched junction nucleotides: 13. CDR3 length: 15 residues. Germline V CDR1 and CDR2: MDHEN, SYDVKM. This CDR3 reads CASAFGGGGGTEAFF. The CDR3 nucleotides read TGTGCCAGCGCCTTCGGAGGGGGCGGGGGCACTGAAGCTTTCTTT.

This clone has a single count. In DNA, the CDR3 is TGTGCCAGCAGTGAACGAGGTGGCAGGCGCTCCTACGAGCAGTACTTC. Its translation is CASSERGGRRSYEQYF. The chain carries TRBV6-1 and TRBJ2-7; the D is unclear. V was trimmed by 2 bases and J by 0 bases, leaving 14 bases between them. The CDR3 spans 16 residues. Germline assignment: CDR1 MNHNS and CDR2 SASEGT.

The gene calls are TRBV9 and TRBJ2-3; 9 bases line up with TRBD2. CDR3 length: 18 amino acids. V dropped 0 bases and J dropped 3; count of bases not matched to a gene: 11. Per the germline V gene, CDR1 is SGDLS and CDR2 is YYNGEE. The CDR3 spells CASSVGGSGRFLTDTQYF. In DNA, the CDR3 is TGTGCCAGCAGCGTAGGAGGCAGCGGGAGGTTTTTGACAGATACGCAGTATTTT.

The chain combines TRBV7-9 with TRBJ2-7; 7 bases are shared with TRBD2. The length of the CDR3 is 15 residues. V was clipped by 5 bases and J by 0 bases; unmatched bases: 7. CDR1 SEHNR and CDR2 FQNEAQ come from the germline V gene (reference sequence). CDR3: CASSPGLEHSYEQYF. In DNA form, the CDR3 reads TGTGCCAGCAGCCCCGGACTAGAACACTCCTACGAGCAGTACTTC.

V usage is TRBV9 and J usage is TRBJ2-1, with unresolved D. The CDR3 runs 15 residues. Trimming shortened V by 4 bases and J by 8 bases, and 19 bases separated the two germline ends. Per germline, CDR1 SGDLS and CDR2 YYNGEE. CDR3 sequence reads: CASSIGRSGVDEQFF. The DNA of the CDR3 is TGTGCCAGCAGCATCGGTCGAAGTGGGGTGGATGAGCAGTTCTTC. The full variable domain, in which reference TRBV9 and TRBJ2-1 provide the parts outside the CDR3, is DSGVTQTPKHLITATGQRVTLRCSPRSGDLSVYWYQQSLDQGLQFLIQYYNGEERAKGNILERFSAQQFPDLHSELNLSSLELGDSALYFCASSIGRSGVDEQFFGPGTRLTVL.